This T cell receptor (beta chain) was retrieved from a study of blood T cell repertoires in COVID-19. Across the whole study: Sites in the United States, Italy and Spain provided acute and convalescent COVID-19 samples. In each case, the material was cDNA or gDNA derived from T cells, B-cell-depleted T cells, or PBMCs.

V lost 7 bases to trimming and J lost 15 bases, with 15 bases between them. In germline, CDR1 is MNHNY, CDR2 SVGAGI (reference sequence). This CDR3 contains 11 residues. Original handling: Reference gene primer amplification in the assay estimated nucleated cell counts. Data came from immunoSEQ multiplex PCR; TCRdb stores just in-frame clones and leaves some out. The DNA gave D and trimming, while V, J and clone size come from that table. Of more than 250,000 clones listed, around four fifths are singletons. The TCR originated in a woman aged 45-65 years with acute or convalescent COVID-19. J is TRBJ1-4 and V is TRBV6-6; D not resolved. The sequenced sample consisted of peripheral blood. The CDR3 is CASTEARALFF. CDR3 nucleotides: TGTGCCAGCACCGAGGCGCGGGCCTTGTTTTTT.